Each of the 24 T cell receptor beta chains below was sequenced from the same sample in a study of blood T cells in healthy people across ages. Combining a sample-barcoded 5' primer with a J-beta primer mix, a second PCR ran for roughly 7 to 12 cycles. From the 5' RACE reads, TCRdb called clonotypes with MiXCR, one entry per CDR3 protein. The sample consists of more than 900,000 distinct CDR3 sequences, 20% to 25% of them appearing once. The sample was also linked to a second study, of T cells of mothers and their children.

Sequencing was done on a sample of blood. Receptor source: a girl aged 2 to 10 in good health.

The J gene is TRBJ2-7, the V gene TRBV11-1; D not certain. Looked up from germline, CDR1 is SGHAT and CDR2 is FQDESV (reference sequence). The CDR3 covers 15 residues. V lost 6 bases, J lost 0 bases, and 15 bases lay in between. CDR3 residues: CASSNRNRSSYEQYF. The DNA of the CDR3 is TGTGCCAGCAGTAACCGGAACAGATCCTCCTACGAGCAGTACTTC.

The CDR3 sequence: CASRAPMGRNTEAFF. In nucleotides, the CDR3 is TGTGCCAGCAGAGCACCAATGGGCAGGAACACTGAAGCTTTCTTT. V and J are TRBV6-2 or TRBV6-3 and TRBJ1-1, with D unclear. Germline assignment: CDR1 MNHEY and CDR2 SVGEGT. CDR3 length equals 15 residues. V gave up 6 bases and J gave up 1 base, with 15 bases separating them.

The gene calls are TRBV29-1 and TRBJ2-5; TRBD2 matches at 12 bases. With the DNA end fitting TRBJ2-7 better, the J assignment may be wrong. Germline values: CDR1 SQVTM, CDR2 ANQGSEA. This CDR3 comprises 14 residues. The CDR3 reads CSVETSGSSDEQYF. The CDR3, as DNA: TGCAGCGTCGAGACTAGCGGGAGTTCGGACGAGCAGTACTTC.

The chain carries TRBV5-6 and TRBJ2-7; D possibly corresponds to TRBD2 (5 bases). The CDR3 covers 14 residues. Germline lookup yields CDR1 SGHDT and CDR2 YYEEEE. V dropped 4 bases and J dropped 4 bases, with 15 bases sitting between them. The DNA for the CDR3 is TGTGCCAGCAGCAGAGACCCGTCGGGGTACGAGCAGTACTTC. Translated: CASSRDPSGYEQYF.

The CDR3 is CASSETVYNEQFF. CDR3 coding DNA: TGTGCCAGCAGTGAAACAGTTTACAATGAGCAGTTCTTC. This rearrangement joins TRBV25-1 to TRBJ2-1; D not certain. The germline V and J ends were trimmed by 2 bases and 4 bases, with 6 bases remaining between them. Germline V gene sequence: CDR1 MGHDK, CDR2 SYGVNS. The CDR3 spans 13 residues.

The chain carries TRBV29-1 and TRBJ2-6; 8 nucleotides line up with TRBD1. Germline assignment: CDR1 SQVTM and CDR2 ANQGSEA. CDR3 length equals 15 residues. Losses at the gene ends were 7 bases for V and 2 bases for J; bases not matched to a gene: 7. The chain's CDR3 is CSAINRGTGANVLTF. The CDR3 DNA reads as TGCAGCGCAATAAACAGGGGGACTGGGGCCAACGTCCTGACTTTC.

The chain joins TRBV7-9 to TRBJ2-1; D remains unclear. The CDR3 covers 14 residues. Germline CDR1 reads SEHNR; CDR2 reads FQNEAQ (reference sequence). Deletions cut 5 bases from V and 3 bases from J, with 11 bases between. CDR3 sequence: CASSDWTDYNEQFF. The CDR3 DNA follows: TGTGCCAGCAGCGATTGGACGGACTACAATGAGCAGTTCTTC.

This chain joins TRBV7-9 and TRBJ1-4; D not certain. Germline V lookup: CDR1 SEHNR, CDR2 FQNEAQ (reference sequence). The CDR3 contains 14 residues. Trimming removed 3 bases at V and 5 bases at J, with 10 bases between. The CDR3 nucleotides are TGTGCCAGCAGCTTCTTCAGCAGCAATGAAAAACTGTTTTTT. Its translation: CASSFFSSNEKLFF. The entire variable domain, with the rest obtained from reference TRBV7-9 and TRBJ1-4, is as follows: DTGVSQNPRHKITKRGQNVTFRCDPISEHNRLYWYRQTLGQGPEFLTYFQNEAQLEKSRLLSDRFSAERPKGSFSTLEIQRTEQGDSAMYLCASSFFSSNEKLFFGSGTQLSVL.

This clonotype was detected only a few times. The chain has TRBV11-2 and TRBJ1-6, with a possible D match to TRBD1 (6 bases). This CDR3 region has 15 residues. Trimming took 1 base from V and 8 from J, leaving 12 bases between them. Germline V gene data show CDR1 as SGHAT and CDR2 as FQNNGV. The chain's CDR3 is CASSLGSRGHSPLHF. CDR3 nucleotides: TGTGCCAGCAGCTTAGGGTCCAGGGGCCATTCACCCCTCCACTTT.

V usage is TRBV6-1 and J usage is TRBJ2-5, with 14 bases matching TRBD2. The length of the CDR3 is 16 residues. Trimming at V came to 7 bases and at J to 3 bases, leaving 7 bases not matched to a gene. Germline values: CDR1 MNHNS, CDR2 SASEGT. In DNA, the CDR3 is TGTGCCAGCAAGGGACTAGCGGGGGCACAAAAAGAGACCCAGTACTTC. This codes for CASKGLAGAQKETQYF.

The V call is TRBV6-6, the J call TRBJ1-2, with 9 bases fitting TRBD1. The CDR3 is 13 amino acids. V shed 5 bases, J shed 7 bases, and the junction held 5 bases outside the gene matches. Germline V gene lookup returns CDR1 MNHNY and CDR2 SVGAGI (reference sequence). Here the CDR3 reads CASSQGTGLGYTF. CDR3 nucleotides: TGTGCCAGCAGTCAAGGGACAGGGCTTGGCTACACCTTC.

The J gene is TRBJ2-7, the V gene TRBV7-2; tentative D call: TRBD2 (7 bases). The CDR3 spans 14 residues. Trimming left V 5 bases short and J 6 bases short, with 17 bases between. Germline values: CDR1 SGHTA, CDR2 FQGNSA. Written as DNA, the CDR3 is TGTGCCAGCAGCCCTGTCGGGGGGCCCTTCGAGCAGTACTTC. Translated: CASSPVGGPFEQYF. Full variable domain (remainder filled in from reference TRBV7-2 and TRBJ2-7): GAGVSQSPSNKVTEKGKDVELRCDPISGHTALYWYRQSLGQGLEFLIYFQGNSAPDKSGLPSDRFSAERTGGSVSTLTIQRTQQEDSAVYLCASSPVGGPFEQYFGPGTRLTVT.

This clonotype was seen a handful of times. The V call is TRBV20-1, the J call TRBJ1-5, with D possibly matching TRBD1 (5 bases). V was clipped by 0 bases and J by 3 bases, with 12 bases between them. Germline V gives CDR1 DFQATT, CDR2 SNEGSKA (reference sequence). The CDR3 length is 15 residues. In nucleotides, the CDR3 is TGCAGTGCTAGAGAACGGGGCACCACCAATCAGCCCCAGCATTTT. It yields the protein CSARERGTTNQPQHF.

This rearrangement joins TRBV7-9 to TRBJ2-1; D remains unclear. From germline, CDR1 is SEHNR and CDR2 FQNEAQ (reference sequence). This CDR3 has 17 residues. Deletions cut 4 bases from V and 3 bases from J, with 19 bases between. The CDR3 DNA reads TGTGCCAGCAGCTCTCGCACCAAAGCTATAAACTACAATGAGCAGTTCTTC. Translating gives CASSSRTKAINYNEQFF.

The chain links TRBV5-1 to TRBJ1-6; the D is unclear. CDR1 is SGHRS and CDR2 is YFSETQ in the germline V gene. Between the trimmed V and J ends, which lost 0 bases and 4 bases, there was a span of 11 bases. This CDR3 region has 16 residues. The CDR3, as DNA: TGCGCCAGCAGCTTGGAGCCACAAGAGTATAATTCACCCCTCCACTTT. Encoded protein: CASSLEPQEYNSPLHF.

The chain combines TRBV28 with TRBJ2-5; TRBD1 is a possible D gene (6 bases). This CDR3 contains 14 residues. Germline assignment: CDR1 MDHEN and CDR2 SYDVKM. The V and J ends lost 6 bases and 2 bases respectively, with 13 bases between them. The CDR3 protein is CASRQTGLQETQYF. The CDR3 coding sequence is TGTGCCAGCAGGCAGACAGGTTTACAAGAGACCCAGTACTTC.

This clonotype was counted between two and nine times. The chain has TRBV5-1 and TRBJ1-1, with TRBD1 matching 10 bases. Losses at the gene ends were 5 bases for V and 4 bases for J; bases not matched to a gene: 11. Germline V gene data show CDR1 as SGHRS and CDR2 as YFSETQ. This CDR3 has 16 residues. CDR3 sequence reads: CASRFGTGDVRTEAFF. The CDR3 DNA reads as TGCGCCAGCAGGTTCGGGACAGGGGATGTGCGCACTGAAGCTTTCTTT. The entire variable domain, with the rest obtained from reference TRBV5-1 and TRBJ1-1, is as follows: KAGVTQTPRYLIKTRGQQVTLSCSPISGHRSVSWYQQTPGQGLQFLFEYFSETQRNKGNFPGRFSGRQFSNSRSEMNVSTLELGDSALYLCASRFGTGDVRTEAFFGQGTRLTVV.

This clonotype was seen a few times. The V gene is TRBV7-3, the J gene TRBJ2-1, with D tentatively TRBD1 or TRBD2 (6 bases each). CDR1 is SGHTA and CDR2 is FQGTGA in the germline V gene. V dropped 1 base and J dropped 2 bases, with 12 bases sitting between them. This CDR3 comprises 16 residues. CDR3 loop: CASSLSLGGPYNEQFF. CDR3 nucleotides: TGTGCCAGCAGCTTAAGTCTTGGGGGGCCCTACAATGAGCAGTTCTTC.

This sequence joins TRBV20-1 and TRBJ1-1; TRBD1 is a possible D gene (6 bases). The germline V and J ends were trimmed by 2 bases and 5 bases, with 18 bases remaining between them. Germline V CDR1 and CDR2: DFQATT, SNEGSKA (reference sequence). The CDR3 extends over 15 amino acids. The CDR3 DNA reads TGCAGTGCTAGAATAGCGGACAGACCGAATACTGAAGCTTTCTTT. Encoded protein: CSARIADRPNTEAFF.

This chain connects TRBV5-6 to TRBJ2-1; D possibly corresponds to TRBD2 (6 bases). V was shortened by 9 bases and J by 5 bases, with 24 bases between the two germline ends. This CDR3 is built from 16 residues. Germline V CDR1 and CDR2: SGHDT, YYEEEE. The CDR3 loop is CATRRAISGLNNEQFF. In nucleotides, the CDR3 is TGTGCCACGCGGAGGGCAATCAGCGGCCTTAACAATGAGCAGTTCTTC.

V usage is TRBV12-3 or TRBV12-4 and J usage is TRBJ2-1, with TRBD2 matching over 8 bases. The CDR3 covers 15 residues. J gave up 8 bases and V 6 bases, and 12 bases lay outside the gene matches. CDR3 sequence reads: CASRGLEKTADEQFF. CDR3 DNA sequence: TGTGCCAGCAGGGGACTAGAGAAGACCGCCGATGAGCAGTTCTTC.

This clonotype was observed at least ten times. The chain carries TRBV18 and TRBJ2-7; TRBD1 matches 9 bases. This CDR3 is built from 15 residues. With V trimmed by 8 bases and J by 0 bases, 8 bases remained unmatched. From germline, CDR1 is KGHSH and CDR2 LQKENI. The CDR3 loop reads CASSPGTGSSYEQYF. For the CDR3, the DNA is TGTGCCAGCAGCCCCGGGACAGGGAGCTCCTACGAGCAGTACTTC.

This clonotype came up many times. CDR3 loop: CSARDTGVGVLLADTQYF. CDR3 sequence (DNA): TGCAGTGCTAGAGATACAGGCGTTGGGGTCTTACTGGCAGATACGCAGTATTTT. The chain joins TRBV20-1 to TRBJ2-3, with D tentatively TRBD1 (5 bases). CDR3 length: 18 amino acids. Trimming pared 0 bases from V and 4 bases from J, leaving 23 bases between. Germline CDR1 and CDR2: DFQATT and SNEGSKA (reference sequence).

DNA for the CDR3: TGTGCCACCAGTGATTTGGGGCAGGGAGGAGAGACCCAGTACTTC. Protein product: CATSDLGQGGETQYF. V is TRBV24-1 and J is TRBJ2-5, with D perhaps TRBD2 (6 bases). CDR1 is KGHDR and CDR2 is SFDVKD in the germline V gene. The CDR3 totals 15 residues. V was clipped by 0 bases and J by 4 bases, with 11 bases between them.